One and the same sample provided the 23 T cell receptor beta chains below, sequenced in a study of identical twins (dated by TCRdb to between 2015 and 2016). Library preparation employed 5' RACE. Sequencing took place on an Illumina HiSeq 2000. TCRdb reworked the public reads: Q25 trimming with fastp, MiXCR clone assembly, productive beta chains retained. Records with the same CDR3 protein are collapsed into one entry carrying the most frequent genes and DNA. The sample table lists 430,000 or so distinct CDR3 sequences, approximately 25% of them with a count of one. Together, the top ten hold 2.9% of the sample. These data also formed part of another study, on T cells expressing NK-cell markers.

Specimen: CD4+ T cells sorted from blood. All receptors come from a woman between 18 and 30 years old in good health.

The rearrangement uses TRBV10-3 and TRBJ2-1, with 9 bases fitting TRBD2. Looked up from germline, CDR1 is ENHRY and CDR2 is SYGVKD. V was pared by 7 bases and J by 5 bases, with 6 bases of the junction left unmatched. This CDR3 has 14 residues. The DNA of the CDR3 is TGTGCCATCACCCCGGGACTAGCTAACAATGAGCAGTTCTTC. It specifies CAITPGLANNEQFF.

This clonotype has more than one count but fewer than ten. The chain has TRBV20-1 and TRBJ2-3, with a possible D match to TRBD2 (5 bases). Germline-derived CDR1 and CDR2 are DFQATT and SNEGSKA (reference sequence). The germline V and J ends were trimmed by 5 bases and 5 bases, with 11 bases remaining between them. This CDR3 is built from 12 residues. The CDR3 nucleotides read TGCAGTGCTGGGAACGGAGGAGATACGCAGTATTTT. Amino acid sequence: CSAGNGGDTQYF.

The V and J genes are TRBV6-4 and TRBJ2-7; the match to TRBD2 covers 7 bases. This CDR3 has 15 amino acids. V was clipped by 0 bases and J by 3 bases; unmatched bases: 5. CDR1 and CDR2 from the germline V gene are MRHNA and SNTAGT. In DNA form, the CDR3 reads TGTGCCAGCAGTGACTCGGGAGGGCCCAACTACGAGCAGTACTTC. It encodes CASSDSGGPNYEQYF.

This clonotype was observed a few times. The J gene is TRBJ2-7, the V gene TRBV12-3 or TRBV12-4, with D possibly TRBD2 on 6 matching bases. This CDR3 is built from 14 residues. The germline V and J ends were trimmed by 4 bases and 0 bases, with 10 bases remaining between them. This chain's CDR3 is CASSSGLFSYEQYF. The CDR3 DNA reads TGTGCCAGCAGTTCGGGACTCTTCTCCTACGAGCAGTACTTC.

The chain combines TRBV5-5 with TRBJ2-7; 9 nucleotides match TRBD2. V was pared by 2 bases and J by 4 bases, with 4 bases of the junction left unmatched. The CDR3 consists of 14 residues. Germline-derived CDR1 and CDR2 are SGHKS and YYEKEE (reference sequence). The CDR3: CASSFASGGYEQYF. In nucleotides, the CDR3 is TGTGCCAGCAGCTTCGCGAGCGGGGGGTACGAGCAGTACTTC.

V gene TRBV3-1 combines with J gene TRBJ2-2, with D possibly TRBD1 on 5 matching bases. V was clipped by 2 bases and J by 6 bases, with 7 bases between them. The CDR3 runs 13 residues. Germline V gene sequence: CDR1 LGHDT, CDR2 YNNKEL (reference sequence). The CDR3: CASSQRGAGELFF. DNA of the CDR3: TGTGCCAGCAGCCAAAGGGGTGCCGGGGAGCTGTTTTTT.

This chain connects TRBV5-1 to TRBJ2-1; weak D call: TRBD2 (7 bases). CDR1 is SGHRS, CDR2 YFSETQ, per germline. The length of the CDR3 is 17 residues. Trimming cost V 4 bases and J 2 bases, with 19 bases left between them. The CDR3 region has the DNA TGCGCCAGCAGCCGGGGGACGGGGGGCTTTACCTACAATGAGCAGTTCTTC. As protein: CASSRGTGGFTYNEQFF. Supplemented by reference TRBV5-1 and TRBJ2-1, the full variable domain reads KAGVTQTPRYLIKTRGQQVTLSCSPISGHRSVSWYQQTPGQGLQFLFEYFSETQRNKGNFPGRFSGRQFSNSRSEMNVSTLELGDSALYLCASSRGTGGFTYNEQFFGPGTRLTVL.

The rearrangement links TRBV7-9 to TRBJ2-1, with TRBD2 matching over 14 bases. V lost 6 bases and J lost 8; bases outside the gene matches: 9. The CDR3 contains 16 residues. Looked up from germline, CDR1 is SEHNR and CDR2 is FQNEAQ (reference sequence). CDR3: CASSVGLAGGNDEQFF. The CDR3, as DNA: TGTGCCAGCAGTGTCGGACTAGCGGGAGGTAACGATGAGCAGTTCTTC.

The rearrangement links TRBV10-3 to TRBJ2-1, with D tentatively TRBD2 (6 bases). This CDR3 contains 16 residues. The germline gives CDR1 ENHRY, CDR2 SYGVKD. Between the trimmed V and J ends, which lost 2 bases and 2 bases, there was a span of 13 bases. The CDR3 nucleotides read TGTGCCATCAGTGAGGCGGGGCAGCTGACCTACAATGAGCAGTTCTTC. Protein product: CAISEAGQLTYNEQFF.

The chain employs TRBV10-1 and TRBJ2-1; a weak D match, TRBD2 (5 bases). Germline CDR1 reads WNHNN; CDR2 reads SYGVQD (reference sequence). V was pared by 6 bases and J by 7 bases, with 10 bases between. The CDR3 totals 12 residues. The CDR3 coding sequence is TGCGCCAGCAGCGGGAACGGGAATGAGCAGTTCTTC. Residues: CASSGNGNEQFF.

This clonotype turned up a few times. The chain joins TRBV6-1 to TRBJ1-4; 7 bases are shared with TRBD1. This CDR3 contains 16 residues. V was pared by 5 bases and J by 4 bases, with 10 bases of the junction left unmatched. Germline V CDR1 and CDR2: MNHNS, SASEGT. CDR3 in amino acids: CASSKKTGTVNEKLFF. The CDR3 DNA follows: TGTGCCAGCAGTAAGAAGACCGGGACAGTTAATGAAAAACTGTTTTTT.

This clonotype was counted a few times. This chain joins TRBV15 and TRBJ2-7; TRBD1 matches at 7 bases. The CDR3 length is 14 residues. Germline loops: CDR1 LNHNV, CDR2 YYDKDF (reference sequence). Trimming removed 5 bases from V and 6 bases from J; junction bases left unmatched: 10. CDR3 DNA sequence: TGTGCCACCAGCTGGGGTTTCAACAGGGGCGAGCAGTACTTC. It is translated as CATSWGFNRGEQYF.

CDR3 coding DNA: TGCGCCAGCAGCCGAGGCGGGACCCTCTCCTACAATGAGCAGTTCTTC. It is translated as CASSRGGTLSYNEQFF. This chain uses TRBV4-3 with TRBJ2-1; tentative D call: TRBD2 (6 bases). CDR3 length: 16 residues. Trimming removed 4 bases at V and 0 bases at J, with 13 bases between. Germline V lookup: CDR1 LGHNA, CDR2 YSLEER.

This clonotype appeared many times. The rearrangement uses TRBV7-2 and TRBJ1-3; D gene ambiguous. Looked up from germline, CDR1 is SGHTA and CDR2 is FQGNSA. The CDR3 has 14 amino acids. V was shortened by 4 bases and J by 0 bases, with 7 bases between the two germline ends. CDR3 bases: TGTGCCAGCAGCTCCAGGATCTCTGGAAACACCATATATTTT. Protein product: CASSSRISGNTIYF.

This clonotype was counted once. The chain carries TRBV20-1 and TRBJ2-7, with D uncertain. Germline V CDR1 and CDR2: DFQATT, SNEGSKA (reference sequence). CDR3 length: 13 amino acids. V was clipped by 5 bases and J by 5 bases, with 16 bases between them. The CDR3 bases are TGCAGTGCTGCCCCGCCAGGTGGCAACGAGCAGTACTTC. Encoded protein: CSAAPPGGNEQYF.

V gene TRBV10-3 combines with J gene TRBJ1-5, with D uncertain. Germline lookup yields CDR1 ENHRY and CDR2 SYGVKD. The CDR3 loop spans 15 amino acids. The germline V and J ends were trimmed by 0 bases and 4 bases, with 10 bases remaining between them. CDR3: CAISESMTENQPQHF. Written as DNA, the CDR3 is TGTGCCATCAGTGAGTCGATGACGGAAAATCAGCCCCAGCATTTT.

This clonotype was picked up a small number of times. The chain links TRBV20-1 to TRBJ1-4; TRBD1 matches at 7 bases. The CDR3 contains 14 residues. The V gene end was trimmed by 6 bases and the J gene end by 7 bases; junction bases not matched to a gene: 11. The germline V gene has CDR1 DFQATT and CDR2 SNEGSKA (reference sequence). CDR3 nucleotides: TGCAGTGCCCCGGGGACTTGGACAGGTGAAAAACTGTTTTTT. Residues: CSAPGTWTGEKLFF.

This clonotype was counted only a few times. V usage is TRBV9 and J usage is TRBJ2-7; D gene ambiguous. Trimming shortened V by 0 bases and J by 6 bases, and 10 bases separated the two germline ends. Germline V gives CDR1 SGDLS, CDR2 YYNGEE. This CDR3 has 13 amino acids. The CDR3 sequence is CASSVDYGGEQYF. The CDR3 coding sequence is TGTGCCAGCAGCGTAGATTATGGTGGCGAGCAGTACTTC.

This clonotype has just a few counts. The chain recombines TRBV9 with TRBJ1-2; D gene ambiguous. Germline V lookup: CDR1 SGDLS, CDR2 YYNGEE. This CDR3 spans 12 amino acids. V lost 0 bases, J lost 4 bases, and 4 bases lay in between. The chain's CDR3 is CASSVASYGYTF. DNA of the CDR3: TGTGCCAGCAGCGTAGCCAGCTATGGCTACACCTTC.

CDR3 loop: CASSLGPPGRETQYF. CDR3 coding DNA: TGTGCCAGCAGCCTGGGACCCCCTGGACGGGAGACCCAGTACTTC. The chain carries TRBV5-6 and TRBJ2-5, with D perhaps assigned TRBD1 or TRBD2 (5 bases each). Germline V gene sequence: CDR1 SGHDT, CDR2 YYEEEE. The V end lost 4 bases, the J end lost 5 bases, and 18 bases lay between the germline ends. CDR3 length: 15 amino acids.

A few counts support this clonotype. The chain couples TRBV12-3 or TRBV12-4 to TRBJ1-5; D is ambiguous. The CDR3 is 16 amino acids. V lost 5 bases, J lost 2 bases, and 16 bases lay in between. Here the CDR3 reads CASSPTGMTGNQPQHF. In DNA form, the CDR3 reads TGTGCCAGCAGTCCCACGGGGATGACCGGCAATCAGCCCCAGCATTTT.

In its sample, this clonotype was seen a few times. The chain joins TRBV6-1 to TRBJ1-3; D gene uncertain. The germline V and J ends were trimmed by 5 bases and 1 base, with 6 bases remaining between them. Per the germline V gene, CDR1 is MNHNS and CDR2 is SASEGT. There are 13 residues in the CDR3. The DNA for the CDR3 is TGTGCCAGCAGTCGGGGATCTGGAAACACCATATATTTT. Translating gives CASSRGSGNTIYF.

The J gene is TRBJ2-7, the V gene TRBV7-9, with a weak D call TRBD2 (6 bases). The CDR3 is 13 residues long. CDR1 SEHNR and CDR2 FQNEAQ come from the germline V gene (reference sequence). V was shortened by 5 bases and J by 5 bases, with 13 bases between the two germline ends. CDR3 sequence reads: CASSRGMRNEQYF. The CDR3, as DNA: TGTGCCAGCAGCCGCGGGATGCGGAACGAGCAGTACTTC.